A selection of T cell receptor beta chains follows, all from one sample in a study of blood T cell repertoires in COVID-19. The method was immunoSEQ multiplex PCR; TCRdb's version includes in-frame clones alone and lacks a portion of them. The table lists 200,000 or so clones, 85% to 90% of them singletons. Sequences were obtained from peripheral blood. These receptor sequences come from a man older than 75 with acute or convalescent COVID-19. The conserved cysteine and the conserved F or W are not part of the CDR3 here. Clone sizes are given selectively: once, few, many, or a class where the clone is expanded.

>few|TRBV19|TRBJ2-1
ASSIDFRGGSGGYNEQF
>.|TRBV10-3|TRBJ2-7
AISESGLRGYDEQY
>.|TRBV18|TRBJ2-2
ASSQRERTGELF
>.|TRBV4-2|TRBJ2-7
ASSQEMSSGSYEQY
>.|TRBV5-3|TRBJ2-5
ARSPGTGKETQY
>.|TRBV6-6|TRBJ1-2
ASSYLQRYGYT
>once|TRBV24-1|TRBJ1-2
ATSDNRGPVGYT
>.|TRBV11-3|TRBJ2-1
ASSPGLAGAGEQF
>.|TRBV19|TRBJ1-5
ASSSPGPQH
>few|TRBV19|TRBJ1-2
ASRAPGQGSQGYT
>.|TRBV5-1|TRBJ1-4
ASSPGQGAGANEKLF
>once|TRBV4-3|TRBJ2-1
ASSQVVFTSSYNEQF
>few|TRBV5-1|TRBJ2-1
ASSLEKRQGEQF
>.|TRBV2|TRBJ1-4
ASVPQGLLNEKLF
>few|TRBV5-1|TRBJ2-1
ASSQRTGGLNNEQF
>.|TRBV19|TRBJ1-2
ASSIGGPYGYT
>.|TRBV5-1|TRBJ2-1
ASSPDGFPGQF
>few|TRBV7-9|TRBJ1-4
ASSLAGSIQNEKLF
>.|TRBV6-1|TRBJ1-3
ASSDLYRSSGNTIY
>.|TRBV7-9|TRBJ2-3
ASSPIDYGPSTDTQY
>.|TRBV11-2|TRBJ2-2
ASSLDGANTGELF
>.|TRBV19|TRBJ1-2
ASSIRTGLNYGYT
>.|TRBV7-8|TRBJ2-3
ASSLVRVAGPY
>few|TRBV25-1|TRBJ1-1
ASRTGGRNTEAF
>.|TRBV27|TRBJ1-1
ASSQGTGLNTEAF
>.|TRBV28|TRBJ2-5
ASSLGTDRSNVVETQY
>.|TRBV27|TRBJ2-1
ATWVREGGEQF
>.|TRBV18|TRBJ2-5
ASSLSGRGETQY
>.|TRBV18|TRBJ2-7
ASSPPTSSYEQY
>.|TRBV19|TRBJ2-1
ASSIDGHEQF
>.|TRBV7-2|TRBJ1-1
ASSLVAGAGTEAF
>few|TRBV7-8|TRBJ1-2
ASSADRGKYGYT
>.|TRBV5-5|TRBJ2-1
ASSSGAGNYNEQF